This TCR beta chain was sequenced during a study of CD8 T cells in Susac syndrome. V was cut by 3 bases and J by 4 bases, with 9 bases left in between. The CDR3 is 13 residues long. Random hexamers were used to reverse transcribe 0.5 to 1 ug of RNA. A single record per CDR3 protein comes from TCRdb applying MiXCR to the immunoSEQ multiplex PCR reads. The sample shows under 90,000 distinct CDR3 sequences, about 92% of them seen only once. Sample: CD4+ T cells from PBMCs. The sequence was obtained from a human donor with Susac syndrome. The chain carries TRBV12-3 or TRBV12-4 and TRBJ1-1; D is perhaps TRBD1 (5 bases). For the CDR3, the DNA is TGTGCCAGCAGTTTGGGTGGGGGCACTGAAGCTTTCTTT. Translated, it gives CASSLGGGTEAFF.